The 12 T cell receptor beta chains listed next were all sequenced from one sample in a study of tissue T cells after allogeneic stem cell transplantation. TCRdb's copy holds only in-frame clones and misses some; the assay was immunoSEQ multiplex PCR. The sample shows 45,000 to 50,000 clones, 73% of them seen only once. Specimen: sorted cells pooled from one or two spleens. These receptors all come from a pool of C57BL/6 mice in good health.

Concerning this clone: Mouse gene names apply. The read terminates 1 residue ahead of where the CDR3 ends, so the germline J gene completes it. The chain uses TRBV3 and TRBJ2-1; tentative D call: TRBD1 (6 bases). The CDR3 covers 14 residues. V lost 5 bases, J lost 4 bases, and 12 bases lay in between. CDR1 is SNHLY and CDR2 is FYNGKV in the germline V gene (reference sequence). The CDR3: CASSPGQIYAEQFF. The sequenced CDR3 bases are TGTGCCAGCAGCCCGGGACAAATTTATGCTGAGCAGTTC.

A note on this clone: Mouse gene names apply. Read sequence stops 1 residue before the CDR3 end, and the germline J gene provides the missing end. The chain employs TRBV13-3 and TRBJ2-5; 7 bases map to TRBD1. V dropped 1 base and J dropped 4; count of bases not matched to a gene: 3. The CDR3 has 14 amino acids. CDR1 is NNHDY, CDR2 SYVADS, per germline. Here the CDR3 reads CASSDRDRKDTQYF. Partial CDR3 DNA: TGTGCCAGCAGTGATAGGGACAGAAAAGACACCCAGTAC. Complete variable domain (other parts from reference TRBV13-3 and TRBJ2-5): EAAVTQSPRSKVAVTGGKVTLSCHQTNNHDYMYWYRQDTGHGLRLIHYSYVADSTEKGDIPDGYKASRPSQENFSLILELASLSQTAVYFCASSDRDRKDTQYFGPGTRLLVL.

Turning to this clone: Gene names are the mouse ones. The missing CDR3 end, 1 residue past where the read stops, is filled in from the germline J gene. The chain carries TRBV14 and TRBJ2-4; D uncertain. Germline V CDR1 and CDR2: SGHDT, FRDEAV. The V end lost 2 bases, the J end lost 2 bases, and 9 bases lay between the germline ends. The CDR3 sequence is 14 residues long. The CDR3 protein is CASSFPGLQNTLYF. The DNA read from the CDR3 is TGTGCCAGCAGTTTTCCAGGTCTTCAAAACACCTTGTAC.

Comment on this clone: Gene labels here are mouse ones. The read falls 1 residue short of the CDR3 end, and the missing part is taken from the germline J gene. V gene TRBV26 combines with J gene TRBJ1-1; the D gene is possibly TRBD1 (5 bases). Trimming left V 4 bases short and J 5 bases short, with 11 bases between. CDR1 and CDR2 from the germline V gene are KGHPV and FQNQEV (reference sequence). The CDR3 runs 13 residues. The CDR3 region is CASSPGGKTEVFF. The CDR3 bases that were read are TGTGCCAGCAGTCCCGGGGGAAAAACAGAAGTCTTC.

With respect to this clone: Here the gene names and germline are mouse. The sequenced fragment ends 1 residue before the CDR3 boundary, so the rest is inferred from the germline J gene. The V and J genes are TRBV30 and TRBJ2-7; D is perhaps TRBD1 (5 bases). Germline V lookup: CDR1 SQVVS, CDR2 ANEGSEA. The V end lost 3 bases, the J end lost 0 bases, and 9 bases lay between the germline ends. The CDR3 is made up of 13 amino acids. The CDR3 DNA, read in part, is TGTAGTTCTAGGACAGTAAGCTCCTATGAACAGTAC. Translating gives CSSRTVSSYEQY. The whole CDR3 reads CSSRTVSSYEQYF.

Comments on this clone: These gene names are mouse names. The sequenced fragment ends 1 residue before the CDR3 boundary, so the rest is inferred from the germline J gene. The rearrangement joins TRBV5 to TRBJ2-5, with TRBD1 identical over 7 bases. V was pared by 4 bases and J by 5 bases, with 3 bases of the junction left unmatched. This CDR3 has 13 residues. The germline V gene encodes CDR1 LGHNA and CDR2 YNLKQL (reference sequence). CDR3 DNA (partial): TGTGCCAGCAGCCCCCGGGACAGAGACACCCAGTAC. This encodes CASSPRDRDTQY. The full CDR3 sequence reads CASSPRDRDTQYF.

This clone was seen only once. These gene names are mouse names. CDR3 DNA (partial): TGTGCCAGCAGTCAGGGGGAGGGAGAAGTCTTC. Protein: CASSQGEGEVF. The full CDR3 reads CASSQGEGEVFF. The V gene is TRBV13-3, the J gene TRBJ1-1; 7 bases are shared with TRBD1. The read comes to an end 1 residue before the CDR3 does, leaving the germline J gene to fill in the end. This CDR3 is 12 amino acids long. Germline trimming cut 4 bases from V and 7 bases from J; bases unmatched to any gene: 4. The germline gives CDR1 NNHDY, CDR2 SYVADS.

As concerns this clone: The genes are named according to mouse. The CDR3 extends 1 residue past the end of the read, so its final part is completed from the germline J gene. The chain links TRBV19 to TRBJ1-4; no clear D. Germline-derived CDR1 and CDR2 are FNHDT and SITEND (reference sequence). Trimming removed 0 bases from V and 3 bases from J, with 3 bases in between. CDR3 size: 13 residues. The covered CDR3 bases are TGTGCCAGCAGTATAGGTACCAACGAAAGATTATTT. It codes for CASSIGTNERLF. The complete CDR3 sequence is CASSIGTNERLFF.

In regard to this clone: Genes and germline are mouse. Coverage ceases 1 residue before the CDR3 finishes, and the germline J gene fills in the end. This sequence joins TRBV13-2 and TRBJ2-4; D not resolved. The V and J ends lost 0 bases and 0 bases respectively, with 8 bases between them. The germline gives CDR1 NNHNN, CDR2 SYGAGS (reference sequence). This CDR3 has 15 residues. The part of the CDR3 DNA that was read is TGTGCCAGCGGTGATGCGACAACTAGTCAAAACACCTTGTAC. Amino acid sequence: CASGDATTSQNTLY. The full CDR3 reads CASGDATTSQNTLYF.

A word on this clone: The gene names here belong to mouse. The read gets to within 1 residue of the CDR3 end, and the germline J gene fills in the rest. V usage is TRBV13-2 and J usage is TRBJ2-3; a possible D gene is TRBD1 (6 bases). Trimming shortened V by 3 bases and J by 0 bases, and 8 bases separated the two germline ends. This CDR3 has 14 residues. The V gene's germline CDR1 is NNHNN and CDR2 SYGAGS (reference sequence). The covered CDR3 bases are TGTGCCAGCGGTGGGGACAATAGTGCAGAAACGCTGTAT. Amino acids: CASGGDNSAETLY. Given in full, the CDR3 is CASGGDNSAETLYF.

About this clone itself: All gene names here are mouse names. The sequenced fragment ends 1 residue before the CDR3 boundary, so the rest is inferred from the germline J gene. J is TRBJ2-5 and V is TRBV2, with 7 bases that match TRBD2. The V and J ends lost 2 bases and 1 base, in that order; junction bases with no gene match: 3. CDR1 and CDR2 from the germline V gene are LGHNA and YSYQKL. The length of the CDR3 is 15 residues. This chain's CDR3 is CASSQLGLDQDTQYF. The CDR3 bases that were read are TGTGCCAGCAGCCAACTCGGACTGGACCAAGACACCCAGTAC. Variable domain in full (rest from reference TRBV2 and TRBJ2-5): DPKIIQKPKYLVAVTGSEKILICEQYLGHNAMYWYRQSAKKPLEFMFSYSYQKLMDNQTASSRFQPQSSKKNHLDLQITALKPDDSATYFCASSQLGLDQDTQYFGPGTRLLVL.

Concerning this clone itself: Gene names and germline match the mouse. Read data end 1 residue before the CDR3 end; the end is taken from the germline J gene. The V call is TRBV5, the J call TRBJ2-4; tentative D call: TRBD2 (6 bases). The germline V gene encodes CDR1 LGHNA and CDR2 YNLKQL (reference sequence). With 4 bases removed from V and 0 bases from J, the gap between germline ends came to 11 bases. The CDR3 contains 15 residues. The CDR3 is CASSPGTFSQNTLYF. The CDR3 bases that were read are TGTGCCAGCAGCCCCGGGACTTTTAGTCAAAACACCTTGTAC.